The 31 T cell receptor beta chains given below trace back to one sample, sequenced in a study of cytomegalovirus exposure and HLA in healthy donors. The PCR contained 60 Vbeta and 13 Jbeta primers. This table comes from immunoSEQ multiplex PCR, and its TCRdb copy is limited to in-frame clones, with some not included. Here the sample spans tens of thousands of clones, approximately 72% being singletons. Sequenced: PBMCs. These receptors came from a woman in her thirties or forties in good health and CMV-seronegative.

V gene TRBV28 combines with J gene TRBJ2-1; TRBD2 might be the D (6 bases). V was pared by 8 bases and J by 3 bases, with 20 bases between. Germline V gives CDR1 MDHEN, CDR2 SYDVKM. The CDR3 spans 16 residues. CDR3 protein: CASRDLGTDFYNEQFF. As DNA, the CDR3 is TGTGCCAGCCGCGACCTGGGGACTGATTTCTACAATGAGCAGTTCTTC. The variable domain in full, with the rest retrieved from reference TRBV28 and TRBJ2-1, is DVKVTQSSRYLVKRTGEKVFLECVQDMDHENMFWYRQDPGLGLRLIYFSYDVKMKEKGDIPEGYSVSREKKERFSLILESASTNQTSMYLCASRDLGTDFYNEQFFGPGTRLTVL.

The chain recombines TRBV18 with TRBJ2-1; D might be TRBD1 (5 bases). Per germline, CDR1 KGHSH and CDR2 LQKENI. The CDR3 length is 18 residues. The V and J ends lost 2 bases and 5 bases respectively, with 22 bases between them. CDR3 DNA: TGTGCCAGCTCACCAACCCTTCGGACATCTGGGTTTCACAATGAGCAGTTCTTC. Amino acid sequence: CASSPTLRTSGFHNEQFF.

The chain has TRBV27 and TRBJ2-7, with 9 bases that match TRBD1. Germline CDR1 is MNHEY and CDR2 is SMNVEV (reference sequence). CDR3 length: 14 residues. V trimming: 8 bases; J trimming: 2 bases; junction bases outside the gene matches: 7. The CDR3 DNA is TGTGCCAGCCGGGACAGGGTACCTCCCTACGAGCAGTACTTC. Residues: CASRDRVPPYEQYF.

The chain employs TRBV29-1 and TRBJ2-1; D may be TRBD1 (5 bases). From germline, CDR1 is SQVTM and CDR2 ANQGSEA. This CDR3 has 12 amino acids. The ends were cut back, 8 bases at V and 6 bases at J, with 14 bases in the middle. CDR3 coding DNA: TGCAGCCAAATGACAGACGGCAATGAGCAGTTCTTC. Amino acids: CSQMTDGNEQFF.

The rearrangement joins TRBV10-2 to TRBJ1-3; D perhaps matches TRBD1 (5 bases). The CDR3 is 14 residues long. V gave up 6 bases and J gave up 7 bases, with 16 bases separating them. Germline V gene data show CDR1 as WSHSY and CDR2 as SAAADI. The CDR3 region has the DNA TGCGCCAGCAGACCCGGACGGGGGGGGAACACCATATATTTT. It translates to CASRPGRGGNTIYF.

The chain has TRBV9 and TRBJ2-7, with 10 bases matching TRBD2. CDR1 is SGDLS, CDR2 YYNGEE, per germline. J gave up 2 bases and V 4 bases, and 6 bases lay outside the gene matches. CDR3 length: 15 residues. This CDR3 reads CASSIGLAVTYEQYF. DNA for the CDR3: TGTGCCAGCAGCATCGGACTAGCGGTTACCTACGAGCAGTACTTC.

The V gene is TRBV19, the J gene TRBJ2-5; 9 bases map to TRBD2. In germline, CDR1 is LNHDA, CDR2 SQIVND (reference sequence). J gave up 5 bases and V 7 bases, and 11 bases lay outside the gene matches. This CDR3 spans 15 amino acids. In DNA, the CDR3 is TGTGCCAGTAATAGCGGGAGCTCTCGTAGGGAGACCCAGTACTTC. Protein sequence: CASNSGSSRRETQYF.

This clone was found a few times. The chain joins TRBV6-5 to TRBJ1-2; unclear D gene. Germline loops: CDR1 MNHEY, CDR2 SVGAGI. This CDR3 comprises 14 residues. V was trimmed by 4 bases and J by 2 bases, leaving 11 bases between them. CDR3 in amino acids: CASSLLGSNYGYTF. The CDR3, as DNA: TGTGCCAGCAGTTTACTCGGTTCAAACTATGGCTACACCTTC.

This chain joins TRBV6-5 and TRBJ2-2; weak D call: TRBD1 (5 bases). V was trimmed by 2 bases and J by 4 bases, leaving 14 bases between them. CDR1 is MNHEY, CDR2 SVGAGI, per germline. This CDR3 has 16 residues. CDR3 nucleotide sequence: TGTGCCAGCAGTTACGGAGACAGAGTGCCCACCGGGGAGCTGTTTTTT. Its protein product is CASSYGDRVPTGELFF.

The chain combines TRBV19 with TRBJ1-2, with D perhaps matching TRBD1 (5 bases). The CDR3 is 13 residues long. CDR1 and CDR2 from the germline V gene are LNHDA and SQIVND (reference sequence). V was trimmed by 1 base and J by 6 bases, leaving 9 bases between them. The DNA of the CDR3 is TGTGCCAGTAGTATAGGTCCGGGGGATGGCTACACCTTC. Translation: CASSIGPGDGYTF.

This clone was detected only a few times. The CDR3 here is CASRLAGPNEQFF. As DNA, the CDR3 is TGTGCCTCTAGACTAGCGGGACCAAATGAGCAGTTCTTC. The V call is TRBV30, the J call TRBJ2-1; 11 nucleotides align to TRBD2. This CDR3 comprises 13 residues. Germline V gene data show CDR1 as GTSNPN and CDR2 as SVGIG (reference sequence). The ends lost 7 bases at V and 7 bases at J; junction bases unmatched: 6. The full variable domain, completed using reference TRBV30 and TRBJ2-1, is SQTIHQWPATLVQPVGSPLSLECTVEGTSNPNLYWYRQAAGRGLQLLFYSVGIGQISSEVPQNLSASRPQDRQFILSSKKLLLSDSGFYLCASRLAGPNEQFFGPGTRLTVL.

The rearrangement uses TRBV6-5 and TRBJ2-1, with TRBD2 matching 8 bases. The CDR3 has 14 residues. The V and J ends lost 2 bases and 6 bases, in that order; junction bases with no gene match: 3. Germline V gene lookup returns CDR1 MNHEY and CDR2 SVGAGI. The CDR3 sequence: CASSYLAGINEQFF. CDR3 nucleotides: TGTGCCAGCAGTTACCTAGCGGGTATCAATGAGCAGTTCTTC.

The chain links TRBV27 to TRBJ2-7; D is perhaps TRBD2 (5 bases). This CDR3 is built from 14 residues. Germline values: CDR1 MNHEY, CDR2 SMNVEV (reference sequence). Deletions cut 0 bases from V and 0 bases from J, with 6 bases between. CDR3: CASSLSGSSYEQYF. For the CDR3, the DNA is TGTGCCAGCAGTTTATCTGGGAGCTCCTACGAGCAGTACTTC.

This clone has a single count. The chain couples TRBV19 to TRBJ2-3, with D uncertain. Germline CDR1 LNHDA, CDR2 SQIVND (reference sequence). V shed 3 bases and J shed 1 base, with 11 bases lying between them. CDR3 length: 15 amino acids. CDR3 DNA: TGTGCCAGTAGTATGATCGGGTTGCGCACAGATACGCAGTATTTT. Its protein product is CASSMIGLRTDTQYF.

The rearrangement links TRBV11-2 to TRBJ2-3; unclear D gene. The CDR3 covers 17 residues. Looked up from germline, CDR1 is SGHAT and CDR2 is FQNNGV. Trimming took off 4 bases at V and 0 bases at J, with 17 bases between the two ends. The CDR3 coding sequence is TGTGCCAGCAGCTCTGGCGCGTTGGTAGCTAGCACAGATACGCAGTATTTT. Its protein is CASSSGALVASTDTQYF. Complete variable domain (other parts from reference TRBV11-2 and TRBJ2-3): EAGVAQSPRYKIIEKRQSVAFWCNPISGHATLYWYQQILGQGPKLLIQFQNNGVVDDSQLPKDRFSAERLKGVDSTLKIQPAKLEDSAVYLCASSSGALVASTDTQYFGPGTRLTVL.

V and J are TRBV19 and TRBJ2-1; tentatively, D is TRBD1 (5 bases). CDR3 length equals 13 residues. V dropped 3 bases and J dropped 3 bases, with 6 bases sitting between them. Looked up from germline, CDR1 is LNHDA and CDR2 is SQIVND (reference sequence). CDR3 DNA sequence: TGTGCCAGTAGTATGGGGCGCTACAATGAGCAGTTCTTC. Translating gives CASSMGRYNEQFF.

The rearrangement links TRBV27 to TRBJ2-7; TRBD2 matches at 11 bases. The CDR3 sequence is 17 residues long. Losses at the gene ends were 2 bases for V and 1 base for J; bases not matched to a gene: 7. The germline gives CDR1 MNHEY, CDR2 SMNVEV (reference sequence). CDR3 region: CASSLSPTSGRSYEQYF. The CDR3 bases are TGTGCCAGCAGTTTAAGCCCCACTAGCGGGAGATCCTACGAGCAGTACTTC.

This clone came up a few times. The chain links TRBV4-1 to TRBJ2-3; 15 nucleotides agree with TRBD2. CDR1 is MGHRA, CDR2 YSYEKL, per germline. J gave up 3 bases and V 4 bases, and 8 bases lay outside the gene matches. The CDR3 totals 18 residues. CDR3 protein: CASSPSGLAGGGTDTQYF. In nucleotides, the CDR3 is TGCGCCAGCAGCCCATCGGGACTAGCGGGAGGAGGGACAGATACGCAGTATTTT.

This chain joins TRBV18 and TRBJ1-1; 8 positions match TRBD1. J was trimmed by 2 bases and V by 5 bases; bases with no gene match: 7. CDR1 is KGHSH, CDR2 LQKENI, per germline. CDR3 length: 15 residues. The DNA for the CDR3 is TGTGCCAGCTCAATAGGACAGGGATCTAACACTGAAGCTTTCTTT. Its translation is CASSIGQGSNTEAFF.

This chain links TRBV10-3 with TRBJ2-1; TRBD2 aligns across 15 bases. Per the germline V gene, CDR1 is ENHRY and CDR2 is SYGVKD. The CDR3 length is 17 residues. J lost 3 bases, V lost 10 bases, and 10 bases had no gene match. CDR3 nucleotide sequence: TGTGCCACCTCCGGACTAGCGGGAGGGGCAGGCTACAATGAGCAGTTCTTC. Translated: CATSGLAGGAGYNEQFF.

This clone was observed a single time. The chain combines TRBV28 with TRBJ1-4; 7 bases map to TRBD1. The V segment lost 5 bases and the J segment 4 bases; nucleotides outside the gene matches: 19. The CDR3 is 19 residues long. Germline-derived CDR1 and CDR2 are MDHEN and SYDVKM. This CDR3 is CASSIREGGFVPFNEKLFF. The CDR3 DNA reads TGTGCCAGCAGTATCCGCGAAGGGGGCTTCGTCCCCTTTAATGAAAAACTGTTTTTT.

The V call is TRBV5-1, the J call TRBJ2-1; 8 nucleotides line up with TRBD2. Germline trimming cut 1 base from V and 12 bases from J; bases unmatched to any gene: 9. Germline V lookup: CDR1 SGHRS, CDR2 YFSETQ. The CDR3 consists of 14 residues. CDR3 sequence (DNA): TGCGCCAGCAGCTTGCGTCAAAGCGGGAGTGGGCAGTTCTTC. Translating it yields CASSLRQSGSGQFF. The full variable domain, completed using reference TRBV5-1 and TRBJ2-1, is KAGVTQTPRYLIKTRGQQVTLSCSPISGHRSVSWYQQTPGQGLQFLFEYFSETQRNKGNFPGRFSGRQFSNSRSEMNVSTLELGDSALYLCASSLRQSGSGQFFGPGTRLTVL.

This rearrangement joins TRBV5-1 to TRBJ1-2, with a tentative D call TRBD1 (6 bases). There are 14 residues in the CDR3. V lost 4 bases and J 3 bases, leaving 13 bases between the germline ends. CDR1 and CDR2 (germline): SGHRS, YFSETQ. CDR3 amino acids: CASSRSGQDYGYTF. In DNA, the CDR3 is TGCGCCAGCAGCCGATCGGGACAAGACTATGGCTACACCTTC.

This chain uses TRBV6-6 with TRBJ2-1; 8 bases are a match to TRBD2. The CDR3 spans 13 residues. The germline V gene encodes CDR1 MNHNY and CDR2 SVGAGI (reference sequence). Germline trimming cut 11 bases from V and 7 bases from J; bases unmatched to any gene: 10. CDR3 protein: CAVSGGPRNEQFF. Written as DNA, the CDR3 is TGTGCCGTCTCGGGAGGGCCTAGAAATGAGCAGTTCTTC.

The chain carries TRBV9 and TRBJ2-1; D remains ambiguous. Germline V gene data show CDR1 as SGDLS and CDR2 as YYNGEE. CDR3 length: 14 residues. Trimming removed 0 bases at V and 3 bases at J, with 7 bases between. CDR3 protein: CASSVVGRYNEQFF. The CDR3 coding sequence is TGTGCCAGCAGCGTAGTGGGCCGCTACAATGAGCAGTTCTTC.

In DNA form, the CDR3 reads TGTGCCAGCAGCTTCCAGGTTGACCAAGAGACCCAGTACTTC. It encodes CASSFQVDQETQYF. This chain joins TRBV5-6 and TRBJ2-5, with unresolved D. CDR1 and CDR2 (germline): SGHDT, YYEEEE. Between the trimmed V and J ends, which lost 2 bases and 0 bases, there was a span of 8 bases. The CDR3 loop spans 14 amino acids.

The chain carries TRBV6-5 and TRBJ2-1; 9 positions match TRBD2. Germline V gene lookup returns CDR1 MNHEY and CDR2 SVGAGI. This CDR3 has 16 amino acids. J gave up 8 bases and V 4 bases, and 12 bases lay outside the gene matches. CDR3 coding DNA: TGTGCCAGCAGTTTGGCTCTTAGCGGGGGTGGTGATGAGCAGTTCTTC. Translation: CASSLALSGGGDEQFF.

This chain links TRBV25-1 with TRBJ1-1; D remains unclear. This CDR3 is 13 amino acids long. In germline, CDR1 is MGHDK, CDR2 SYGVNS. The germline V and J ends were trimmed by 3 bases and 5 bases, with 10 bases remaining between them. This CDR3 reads CASSDRGLTEAFF. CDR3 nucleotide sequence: TGTGCCAGCAGTGACCGAGGGTTAACTGAAGCTTTCTTT. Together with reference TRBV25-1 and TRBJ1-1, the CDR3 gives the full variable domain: EADIYQTPRYLVIGTGKKITLECSQTMGHDKMYWYQQDPGMELHLIHYSYGVNSTEKGDLSSESTVSRIRTEHFPLTLESARPSHTSQYLCASSDRGLTEAFFGQGTRLTVV.

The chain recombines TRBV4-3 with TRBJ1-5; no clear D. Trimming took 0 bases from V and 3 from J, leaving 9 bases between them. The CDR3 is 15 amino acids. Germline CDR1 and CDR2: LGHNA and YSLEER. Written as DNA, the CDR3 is TGCGCCAGCAGCCAAGACCGGGTTACCAATCAGCCCCAGCATTTT. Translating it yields CASSQDRVTNQPQHF.

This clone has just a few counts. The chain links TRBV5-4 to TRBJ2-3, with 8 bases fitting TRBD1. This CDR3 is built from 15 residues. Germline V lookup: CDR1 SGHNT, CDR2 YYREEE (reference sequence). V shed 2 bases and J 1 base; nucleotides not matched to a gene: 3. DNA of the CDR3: TGTGCCAGCAGCTTTTTGACAGGGGGCACAGATACGCAGTATTTT. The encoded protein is CASSFLTGGTDTQYF. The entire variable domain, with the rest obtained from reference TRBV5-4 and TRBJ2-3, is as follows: ETGVTQSPTHLIKTRGQQVTLRCSSQSGHNTVSWYQQALGQGPQFIFQYYREEENGRGNFPPRFSGLQFPNYSSELNVNALELDDSALYLCASSFLTGGTDTQYFGPGTRLTVL.

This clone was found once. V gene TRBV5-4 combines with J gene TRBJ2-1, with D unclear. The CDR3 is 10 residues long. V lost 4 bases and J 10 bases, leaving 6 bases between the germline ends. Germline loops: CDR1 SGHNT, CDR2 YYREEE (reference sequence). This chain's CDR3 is CASSPREQFF. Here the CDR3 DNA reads TGTGCCAGCAGCCCCAGGGAGCAGTTCTTC.